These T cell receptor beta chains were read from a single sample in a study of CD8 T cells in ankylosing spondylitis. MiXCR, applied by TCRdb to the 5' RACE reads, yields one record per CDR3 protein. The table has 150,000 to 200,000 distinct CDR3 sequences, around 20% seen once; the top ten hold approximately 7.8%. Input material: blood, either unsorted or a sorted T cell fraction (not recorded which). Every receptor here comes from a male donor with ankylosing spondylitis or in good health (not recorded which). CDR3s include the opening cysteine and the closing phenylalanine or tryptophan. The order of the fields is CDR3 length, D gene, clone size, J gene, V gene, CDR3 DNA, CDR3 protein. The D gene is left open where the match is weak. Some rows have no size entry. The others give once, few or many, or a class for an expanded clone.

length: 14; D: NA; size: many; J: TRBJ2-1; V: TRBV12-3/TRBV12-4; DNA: TGTGCCAGCACCCCGGGACCAACCTACAATGAGCAGTTCTTC; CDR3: CASTPGPTYNEQFF
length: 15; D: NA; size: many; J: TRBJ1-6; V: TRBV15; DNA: TGTGCCACCAGCAGAGAAGCCGGATATAATTCACCCCTCCACTTT; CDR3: CATSREAGYNSPLHF
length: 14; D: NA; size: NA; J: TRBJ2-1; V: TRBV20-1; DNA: TGCAGTGCTAAGGACCAAACTTCCTACAATGAGCAGTTCTTC; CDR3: CSAKDQTSYNEQFF
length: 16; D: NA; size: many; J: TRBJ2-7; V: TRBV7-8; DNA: TGTGCCAGCAGCCGGCCAATCCGGGAAAACCCCTACGAGCAGTACTTC; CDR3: CASSRPIRENPYEQYF
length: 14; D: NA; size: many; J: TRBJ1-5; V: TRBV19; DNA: TGTGCCAGTAGTCCCTATTTTGGGGGTCAGCCCCAGCATTTT; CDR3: CASSPYFGGQPQHF
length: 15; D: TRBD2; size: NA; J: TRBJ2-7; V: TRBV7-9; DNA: TGTGCCAGCAGCTTACGCGGACTAGCGGGAATCGAGCAGTACTTC; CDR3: CASSLRGLAGIEQYF
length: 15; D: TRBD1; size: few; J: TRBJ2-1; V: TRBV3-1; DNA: TGTGCCAGCAGCCTGGGACAGGGTAACTACAATGAGCAGTTCTTC; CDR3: CASSLGQGNYNEQFF
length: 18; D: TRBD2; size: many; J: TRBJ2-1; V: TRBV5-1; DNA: TGCGCCAGCAGCTTGGTGGTCGGGGGGACCGGTCGGTACAATGAGCAGTTCTTC; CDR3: CASSLVVGGTGRYNEQFF
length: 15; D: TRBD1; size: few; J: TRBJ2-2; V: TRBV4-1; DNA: TGCGCCAGCAGCCAAGCGGGACAGGTTTACGGGGAGCTGTTTTTT; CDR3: CASSQAGQVYGELFF
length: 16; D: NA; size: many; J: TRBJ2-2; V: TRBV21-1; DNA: TGTGCCAGCAGCACGGGACAGGCCTTAAGGCCCGGGGAGCTGTTTTTT; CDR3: CASSTGQALRPGELFF
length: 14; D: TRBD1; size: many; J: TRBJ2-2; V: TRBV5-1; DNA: TGCGCCAGCAGCTTGTCCAGGGGGACCGGGGAGCTGTTTTTT; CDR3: CASSLSRGTGELFF
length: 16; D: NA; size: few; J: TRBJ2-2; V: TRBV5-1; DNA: TGCGCCAGCAGCTTGGTGCCGGTCGCGAACACCGGGGAGCTGTTTTTT; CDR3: CASSLVPVANTGELFF
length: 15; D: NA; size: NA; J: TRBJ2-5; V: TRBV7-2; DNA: TGTGCCAGCAGCTTGAGCTCAAACGACCAAGAGACCCAGTACTTC; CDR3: CASSLSSNDQETQYF